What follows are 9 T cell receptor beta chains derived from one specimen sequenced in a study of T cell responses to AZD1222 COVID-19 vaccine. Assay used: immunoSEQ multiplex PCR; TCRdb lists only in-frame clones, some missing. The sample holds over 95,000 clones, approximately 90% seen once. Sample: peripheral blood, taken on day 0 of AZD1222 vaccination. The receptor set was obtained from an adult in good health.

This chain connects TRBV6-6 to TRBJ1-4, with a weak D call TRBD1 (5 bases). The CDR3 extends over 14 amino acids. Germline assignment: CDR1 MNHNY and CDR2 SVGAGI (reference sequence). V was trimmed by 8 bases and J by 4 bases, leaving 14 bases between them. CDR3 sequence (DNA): TGTGCCAGCTCGGGGCAGGGCGGTAATGAAAAACTGTTTTTT. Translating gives CASSGQGGNEKLFF.

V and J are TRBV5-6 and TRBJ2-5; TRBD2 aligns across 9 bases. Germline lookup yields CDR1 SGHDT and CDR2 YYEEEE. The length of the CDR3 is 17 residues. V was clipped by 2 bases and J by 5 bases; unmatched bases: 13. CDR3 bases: TGTGCCAGCAGCTTTGTGGCTCAGAGCGGGGGGTATGAGACCCAGTACTTC. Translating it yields CASSFVAQSGGYETQYF.

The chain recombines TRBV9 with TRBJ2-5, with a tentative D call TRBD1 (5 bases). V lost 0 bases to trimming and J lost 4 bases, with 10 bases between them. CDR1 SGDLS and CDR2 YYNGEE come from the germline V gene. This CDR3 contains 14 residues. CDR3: CASSVGQGLETQYF. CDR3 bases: TGTGCCAGCAGCGTAGGGCAGGGTCTAGAGACCCAGTACTTC.

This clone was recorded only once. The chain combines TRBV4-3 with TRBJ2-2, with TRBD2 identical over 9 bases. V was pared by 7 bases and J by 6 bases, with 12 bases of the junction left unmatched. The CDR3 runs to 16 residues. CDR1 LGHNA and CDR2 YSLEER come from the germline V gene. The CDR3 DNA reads TGCGCCAGCAAAAGAGAGGCCAGCGGGGGGTCCGGGGAGCTGTTTTTT. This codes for CASKREASGGSGELFF.

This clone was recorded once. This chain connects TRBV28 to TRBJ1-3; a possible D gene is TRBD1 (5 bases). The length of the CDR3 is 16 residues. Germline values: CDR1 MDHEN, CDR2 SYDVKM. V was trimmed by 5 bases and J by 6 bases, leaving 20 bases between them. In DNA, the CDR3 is TGTGCCAGCAGTCGACAGACCCCAGGCTCTATAAACACCATATATTTT. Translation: CASSRQTPGSINTIYF.

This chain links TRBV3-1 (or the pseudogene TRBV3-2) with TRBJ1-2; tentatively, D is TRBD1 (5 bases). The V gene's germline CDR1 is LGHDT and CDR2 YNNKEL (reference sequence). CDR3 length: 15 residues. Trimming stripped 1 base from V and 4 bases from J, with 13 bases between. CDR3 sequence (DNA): TGTGCCAGCAGCCAAGCTCAGGGTTGGGCCTATGGCTACACCTTC. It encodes CASSQAQGWAYGYTF.

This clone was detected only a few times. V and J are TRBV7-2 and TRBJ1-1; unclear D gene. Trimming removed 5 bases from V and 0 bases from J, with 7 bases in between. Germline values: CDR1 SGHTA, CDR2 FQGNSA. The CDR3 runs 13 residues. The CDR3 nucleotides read TGTGCCAGCAGCCAACACATGAACACTGAAGCTTTCTTT. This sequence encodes CASSQHMNTEAFF.

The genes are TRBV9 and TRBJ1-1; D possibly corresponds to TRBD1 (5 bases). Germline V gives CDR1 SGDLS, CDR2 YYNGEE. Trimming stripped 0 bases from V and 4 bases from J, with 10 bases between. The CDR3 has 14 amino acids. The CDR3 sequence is CASSVGGGGTEAFF. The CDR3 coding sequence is TGTGCCAGCAGCGTAGGCGGGGGGGGCACTGAAGCTTTCTTT.

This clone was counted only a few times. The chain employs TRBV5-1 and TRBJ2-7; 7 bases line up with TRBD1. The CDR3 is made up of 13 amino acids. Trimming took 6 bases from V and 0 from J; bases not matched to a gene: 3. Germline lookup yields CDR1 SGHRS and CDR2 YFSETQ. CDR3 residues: CASTGQSSYEQYF. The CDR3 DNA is TGCGCCAGCACGGGACAGAGCTCCTACGAGCAGTACTTC.